The present TCR beta chain was sequenced within a study of CD8 T cells in ankylosing spondylitis. Notes on the study in general: Prior work had noted some motif variants in reactive arthritis blood and synovial fluid. Made up of eight highly homologous variants, a TCR beta motif appeared characteristic of ankylosing spondylitis blood.

In making TCR beta libraries, quantitative 5'-RACE with molecular barcodes was used. TCRdb fed the 5' RACE reads into MiXCR, producing one record per CDR3 protein. Of tens of thousands of distinct CDR3 sequences in the sample, around 8.3% are singletons; the top ten hold about 30%. Germline V gene sequence: CDR1 DFQATT, CDR2 SNEGSKA (reference sequence). The CDR3 covers 13 residues. V lost 6 bases, J lost 0 bases, and 5 bases stayed unmatched. This clonotype appeared a few times. Its antigen is unknown. This chain connects TRBV20-1 to TRBJ2-7; 7 nucleotides agree with TRBD1. Sequencing was carried out using blood, either unsorted or a sorted T cell fraction (not recorded which). This clonotype originated in a male donor with ankylosing spondylitis. CDR3 amino acids: CSAKGQPSYEQYF. Written as DNA, the CDR3 is TGCAGTGCGAAGGGACAGCCCTCCTACGAGCAGTACTTC.